These 19 T cell receptor beta chains were all obtained from the same sample, sequenced in a study of human T cells and chemical hapten exposure. TCRdb re-derived calls from the RACE reads in MiXCR, one entry per CDR3 protein. This table has 50,000 to 65,000 distinct CDR3 sequences, 9% to 10% appearing once. The time point here: patch test 3, about 24 weeks after DPC sensitization. Regarding treatment: therapeutic diphenylcyclopropenone sensitization with weekly scalp DPC. Source: whole blood, taken in connection with sensitization to the hapten diphenylcyclopropenone (DPC). These receptors all stem from a woman between 40 and 50 years old with alopecia areata. Some clones in this sample may be carry-over from other donors' samples.

This clonotype has just a few counts. V gene TRBV7-2 combines with J gene TRBJ1-5, with 7 bases aligning to TRBD1. CDR3 length equals 12 residues. V dropped 3 bases and J dropped 15; count of bases not matched to a gene: 8. Germline loops: CDR1 SGHTA, CDR2 FQGNSA. The CDR3 bases are TGTGCCAGCAGCTTCCGGACAGGCGTGAGGCATTTT. Translating it yields CASSFRTGVRHF.

This clonotype was detected only a few times. V and J are TRBV7-9 and TRBJ1-4; 8 nucleotides align to TRBD1. The CDR3 covers 14 residues. Germline CDR1 SEHNR, CDR2 FQNEAQ (reference sequence). The V segment lost 5 bases and the J segment 4 bases; nucleotides outside the gene matches: 3. The CDR3 nucleotides read TGTGCCAGCAGCCTGACAGGGGATAATGAAAAACTGTTTTTT. This sequence encodes CASSLTGDNEKLFF.

The rearrangement uses TRBV4-1 and TRBJ2-1, with TRBD2 identical over 7 bases. This CDR3 has 17 amino acids. CDR1 MGHRA and CDR2 YSYEKL come from the germline V gene. The V and J ends lost 1 base and 1 base, in that order; junction bases with no gene match: 7. CDR3 region: CASSQGPSGSSYNEQFF. CDR3 nucleotides: TGCGCCAGCAGCCAAGGTCCTAGCGGATCATCCTACAATGAGCAGTTCTTC.

The genes are TRBV13 and TRBJ2-3; no clear D gene. With 0 bases removed from V and 11 bases from J, the gap between germline ends came to 9 bases. The germline CDR1 and CDR2 sequences are PRHDT and FYEKMQ (reference sequence). The CDR3 is 12 amino acids. The CDR3 loop is CASSLGPGGQYF. In DNA, the CDR3 is TGTGCCAGCAGCTTAGGGCCCGGCGGGCAGTATTTT.

The table lists this clonotype with many counts. CDR3 sequence (DNA): TGTGCCAGCACCCGGGGCGGGCTAGCCTGGACCACAGATACGCAGTATTTT. Translation: CASTRGGLAWTTDTQYF. V usage is TRBV5-4 and J usage is TRBJ2-3; the D call may be TRBD1 or TRBD2 (5 bases each). The CDR3 loop spans 17 amino acids. Trimming took off 6 bases at V and 2 bases at J, with 22 bases between the two ends. The germline gives CDR1 SGHNT, CDR2 YYREEE (reference sequence).

The CDR3 coding sequence is TGTGCCTGGAGTTTCAGGGGGCAAATCAACACTGAAGCTTTCTTT. It codes for CAWSFRGQINTEAFF. V gene TRBV30 combines with J gene TRBJ1-1; TRBD1 matches at 8 bases. Germline CDR1 is GTSNPN and CDR2 is SVGIG (reference sequence). Trimming removed 2 bases from V and 2 bases from J; junction bases left unmatched: 7. The CDR3 is made up of 15 amino acids.

This clonotype was observed many times. The rearrangement joins TRBV6-2 or TRBV6-3 to TRBJ1-2, with a possible D match to TRBD1 (6 bases). The V gene's germline CDR1 is MNHEY and CDR2 SVGEGT. The CDR3 contains 15 residues. V lost 6 bases to trimming and J lost 6 bases, with 20 bases between them. In nucleotides, the CDR3 is TGTGCCAGCAGGGAAACCGGGACCCAGGGGCATGGCTACACCTTC. This translates into CASRETGTQGHGYTF.

This clonotype was observed a handful of times. V gene TRBV6-4 combines with J gene TRBJ2-3; 8 bases map to TRBD2. The CDR3 runs 16 residues. The V gene end was trimmed by 4 bases and the J gene end by 0 bases; junction bases not matched to a gene: 6. CDR1 is MRHNA, CDR2 SNTAGT, per germline. CDR3 residues: CASSVVAGSSTDTQYF. As DNA, the CDR3 is TGTGCCAGCAGTGTTGTAGCGGGGTCTAGCACAGATACGCAGTATTTT.

The chain employs TRBV4-1 and TRBJ2-7, with 8 bases lining up with TRBD1. CDR1 is MGHRA, CDR2 YSYEKL, per germline. This CDR3 is 14 amino acids long. With V trimmed by 2 bases and J by 6 bases, 6 bases remained unmatched. CDR3 amino acids: CASSQQTGASEQYF. CDR3 bases: TGCGCCAGCAGCCAACAGACAGGGGCGAGCGAGCAGTACTTC.

CDR3 loop: CASSGLGWTDTQYF. As DNA, the CDR3 is TGTGCCAGCAGCGGACTAGGCTGGACAGATACGCAGTATTTT. The gene calls are TRBV9 and TRBJ2-3; TRBD2 is a possible D gene (6 bases). The CDR3 has 14 amino acids. Per germline, CDR1 SGDLS and CDR2 YYNGEE. Trimming shortened V by 3 bases and J by 3 bases, and 11 bases separated the two germline ends.

This clonotype appeared many times. The J gene is TRBJ2-2, the V gene TRBV6-2 or TRBV6-3; D is undetermined. V lost 7 bases and J 7 bases, leaving 13 bases between the germline ends. CDR3 size: 13 residues. In germline, CDR1 is MNHEY, CDR2 SVGEGT. CDR3 residues: CASTPIGVGELFF. The CDR3, as DNA: TGTGCCAGCACACCCATCGGCGTCGGGGAGCTGTTTTTT.

The chain joins TRBV4-1 to TRBJ2-7; D is undetermined. V lost 2 bases, J lost 2 bases, and 16 bases lay in between. The CDR3 sequence is 16 residues long. Germline V lookup: CDR1 MGHRA, CDR2 YSYEKL. CDR3 region: CASSQLFSAGAYEQYF. The DNA for the CDR3 is TGCGCCAGCAGCCAATTGTTTTCGGCAGGAGCCTACGAGCAGTACTTC.

This clonotype was counted ten times or more. V usage is TRBV19 and J usage is TRBJ1-1; D remains ambiguous. Trimming pared 1 base from V and 2 bases from J, leaving 8 bases between. The CDR3 spans 14 residues. Germline-derived CDR1 and CDR2 are LNHDA and SQIVND (reference sequence). CDR3 in DNA: TGTGCCAGTAGTATAGCCGCGACAAACACTGAAGCTTTCTTT. This translates into CASSIAATNTEAFF.

This clonotype was found a few times. V usage is TRBV5-1 and J usage is TRBJ1-4; 10 bases are shared with TRBD1. Germline CDR1 reads SGHRS; CDR2 reads YFSETQ. This CDR3 has 17 amino acids. The trim removed 3 bases at V and 1 base at J, leaving 6 bases unmatched. The DNA of the CDR3 is TGCGCCAGCAGCTGGGGTGGACAGGGGGAAACTAATGAAAAACTGTTTTTT. Translating it yields CASSWGGQGETNEKLFF.

CDR3 sequence reads: CASSYSDRRNTEAFF. DNA of the CDR3: TGTGCCAGCAGTTATTCTGACAGGAGGAACACTGAAGCTTTCTTT. The chain recombines TRBV6-6 with TRBJ1-1, with D possibly matching TRBD1 (6 bases). Trimming took off 3 bases at V and 1 base at J, with 12 bases between the two ends. The CDR3 is 15 residues long. From germline, CDR1 is MNHNY and CDR2 SVGAGI (reference sequence).

This clonotype has at least ten counts. The rearrangement joins TRBV7-2 to TRBJ1-5; perhaps TRBD1 as D (5 bases). V was trimmed by 5 bases and J by 3 bases, leaving 29 bases between them. The CDR3 length is 20 residues. Germline CDR1 SGHTA, CDR2 FQGNSA. For the CDR3, the DNA is TGTGCCAGCAGCCTTTACGATCTGGATGGGCAGGGCTATCTCAATCAGCCCCAGCATTTT. Translated, it gives CASSLYDLDGQGYLNQPQHF.

A few counts support this clonotype. J is TRBJ1-1 and V is TRBV20-1; no firm D call. This CDR3 contains 11 residues. Germline V gene data show CDR1 as DFQATT and CDR2 as SNEGSKA (reference sequence). Here the CDR3 reads CNTKGATEAFF. CDR3 nucleotide sequence: TGCAACACCAAGGGCGCTACTGAAGCTTTCTTT.

This rearrangement joins TRBV3-1 to TRBJ2-5; D is undetermined. Per the germline V gene, CDR1 is LGHDT and CDR2 is YNNKEL (reference sequence). V was pared by 4 bases and J by 1 base, with 16 bases between. The CDR3 length is 16 residues. CDR3 DNA: TGTGCCAGCAGCCCCCCAGCCTCGCCTCCCCAAGAGACCCAGTACTTC. It specifies CASSPPASPPQETQYF.

This clonotype has ten or more counts. This chain uses TRBV29-1 with TRBJ2-3; TRBD1 aligns across 7 bases. The CDR3 has 14 residues. J gave up 9 bases and V 4 bases, and 13 bases lay outside the gene matches. Germline CDR1 SQVTM, CDR2 ANQGSEA. Here the CDR3 DNA reads TGCAGCGTTGTGACAGGGTCGAGTATAATAACGCAGTATTTT. Translating gives CSVVTGSSIITQYF.